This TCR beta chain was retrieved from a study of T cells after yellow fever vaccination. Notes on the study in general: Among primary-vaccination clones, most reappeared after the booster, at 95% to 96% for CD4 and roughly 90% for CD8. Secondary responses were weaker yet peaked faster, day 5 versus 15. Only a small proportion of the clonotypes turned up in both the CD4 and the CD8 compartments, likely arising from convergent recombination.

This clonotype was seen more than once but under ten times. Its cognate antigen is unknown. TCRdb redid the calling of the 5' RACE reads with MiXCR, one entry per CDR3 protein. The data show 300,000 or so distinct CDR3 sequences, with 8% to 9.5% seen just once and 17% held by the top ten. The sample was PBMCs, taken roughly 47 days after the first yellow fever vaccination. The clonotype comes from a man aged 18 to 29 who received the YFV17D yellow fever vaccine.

The chain's CDR3 is CSAPGDYGGEQYF. In nucleotides, the CDR3 is TGCAGTGCCCCCGGGGATTACGGCGGCGAGCAGTACTTC. The chain combines TRBV20-1 with TRBJ2-7; D is perhaps TRBD2 (5 bases). Trimming left V 6 bases short and J 6 bases short, with 18 bases between. Germline V gives CDR1 DFQATT, CDR2 SNEGSKA (reference sequence). This CDR3 region has 13 residues.